This T cell receptor beta chain stems from a study of blood T cell repertoires in COVID-19 (TCRdb year 2020). Describing the broader study: Samples covering the acute and convalescent phases of COVID-19 were provided by collaborators in the United States, Italy and Spain. The prospective study material was composed of cDNA or gDNA derived from T cells, B-cell-depleted T cells, or PBMCs. Deeply sampled blood TCRbeta repertoires from subjects exposed to, actively infected with, or recovered from COVID-19 were included in the dataset. The repertoires were released in a freely available public database meant as a resource for research on the immune response to SARS-CoV-2. The samples were drawn from the first 160 participants of the ongoing ImmuneRACE study and from under 1,500 subjects provided by 6 global collaborators. The sample metadata nearly always contained a de-identified subject ID, COVID-19 status, age in years and sex. HLA class I and class II types, where available, came from metadata supplied by the sample provider rather than from assay-based typing.

In the prospective study, participants were roughly 18 to 95 years old, resided in about two dozen geographic areas of the United States, and were enrolled through a virtual design. In the prospective study, participants were assigned to cohorts based on the clinical history participants reported in a screening survey and a study questionnaire. For ImmuneRACE Cohort 3, a participant was defined as recovered based on two consecutive negative NP/OP PCR tests, clearance by a healthcare professional, or resolution of symptoms. Each participant in the prospective study had whole blood, serum and a nasopharyngeal or oropharyngeal swab collected by mobile phlebotomists. Participants in the prospective study had the option to provide additional blood draws and questionnaires over a 2-month period. Prospective study blood samples were shipped either frozen or at room temperature before DNA extraction. About this clone itself: The specificity of this receptor is unknown. Base-call qualities are not available, and no considerably larger clone is one nucleotide away.

General findings and caveats noted by the study authors: How much clinical and demographic metadata was included differed by source and by participant, and the metadata was provided uncurated.

TCRbeta CDR3 regions were amplified from genomic DNA by means of the immunoSEQ Assay, a bias-controlled multiplex PCR. The authors processed their data as follows. Within the assay, amplification of reference gene primers was used to estimate how many nucleated cells each sample contained. To quantify the absolute abundance of each unique TCRbeta CDR3 rearrangement, sequence reads were collapsed and filtered. For each sample, productive Simpson clonality was calculated as the square root of Simpson's diversity index over productive rearrangements. The immuneACCESS repertoire file appears here via TCRdb, limited to in-frame rearrangements. These files lack a portion of the clones; in checked studies, under half of the deficit traces to unresolved V genes, and the cause of the others is not known. The V and J calls and the clone size are those of that table, but D and trimming were determined from the DNA. Recorded for this sample are hundreds of thousands of clones; over 75% of them occurred a single time. The top ten clonotypes cover around 1.1% of the sample.

The CDR3 numbers 13 residues from cysteine through phenylalanine. Of all the DNA, just the CDR3 is kept, 39 bases in frame from base 1. CDR1 and CDR2 are read off the germline V gene (reference sequence) as GTSNPN and SVGIG. The germline V and J ends show losses of 2 bases and 3 bases respectively, and no gene match explains 3 bases of the junction. The sample taken for sequencing was PBMCs or T cells enriched from blood (not recorded which). This TCR was sampled from a man aged 25 to 40 who had recovered from COVID-19. The chain is made from TRBV30 and TRBJ1-2, and TRBD1 aligns with 7 junction nucleotides. The nucleotides read TGTGCCTGGAGTATGACAGGGCACTATGGCTACACCTTC. It specifies CAWSMTGHYGYTF. When the CDR3 is completed using the reference TRBV30 and TRBJ1-2 genes on either side, the full variable domain is SQTIHQWPATLVQPVGSPLSLECTVEGTSNPNLYWYRQAAGRGLQLLFYSVGIGQISSEVPQNLSASRPQDRQFILSSKKLLLSDSGFYLCAWSMTGHYGYTFGSGTRLTVV.